The 30 T cell receptor beta chains presented below share a single source sample, sequenced in a study of cytomegalovirus exposure and HLA in healthy donors. TCRdb's table, derived via immunoSEQ multiplex PCR, lists solely in-frame clones and lacks some. The sample includes more than 45,000 clones, 89% of them seen just once. Sequencing input: PBMCs. These TCRs come from a woman between 18 and 29 years old in good health and CMV-seronegative.

The chain uses TRBV4-1 and TRBJ1-2; a possible D gene is TRBD1 (5 bases). Trimming stripped 1 base from V and 0 bases from J, with 18 bases between. The CDR3 totals 18 residues. CDR1 is MGHRA, CDR2 YSYEKL, per germline. CDR3 bases: TGCGCCAGCAGCCAAGTCAAAGCTAGGGGTGAAGCTAACTATGGCTACACCTTC. This translates into CASSQVKARGEANYGYTF.

The V gene is TRBV19, the J gene TRBJ1-2, with D perhaps matching TRBD1 (5 bases). The CDR3 is made up of 13 amino acids. V lost 3 bases to trimming and J lost 3 bases, with 8 bases between them. Germline V gives CDR1 LNHDA, CDR2 SQIVND (reference sequence). CDR3 region: CASSMRGDYGYTF. CDR3 bases: TGTGCCAGTAGTATGCGGGGGGACTATGGCTACACCTTC.

The V call is TRBV20-1, the J call TRBJ1-2, with TRBD1 as a possible D gene (5 bases). V was pared by 7 bases and J by 4 bases, with 10 bases between. CDR3 length: 11 residues. CDR1 is DFQATT, CDR2 SNEGSKA, per germline (reference sequence). The CDR3 coding sequence is TGCAGTGTACGGGGACTCTATGGCTACACCTTC. As protein: CSVRGLYGYTF.

This chain links TRBV19 with TRBJ1-5; 8 bases are a match to TRBD1. J was trimmed by 7 bases and V by 0 bases; bases with no gene match: 8. Germline assignment: CDR1 LNHDA and CDR2 SQIVND (reference sequence). The CDR3 spans 16 residues. The CDR3 sequence: CASSIDLQGVGQPQHF. The CDR3 region has the DNA TGTGCCAGTAGTATAGATCTACAGGGGGTTGGACAGCCCCAGCATTTT.

The V and J genes are TRBV10-2 and TRBJ2-3; D perhaps matches TRBD2 (6 bases). V shed 0 bases and J shed 0 bases, with 10 bases lying between them. The CDR3 contains 16 residues. Germline loops: CDR1 WSHSY, CDR2 SAAADI. This CDR3 is CASSESVAASTDTQYF. The CDR3 nucleotides are TGCGCCAGCAGTGAGTCGGTAGCGGCGAGCACAGATACGCAGTATTTT.

The chain combines TRBV10-3 with TRBJ2-3; D is uncertain. V dropped 0 bases and J dropped 0 bases, with 10 bases sitting between them. This CDR3 contains 16 residues. Germline V gives CDR1 ENHRY, CDR2 SYGVKD. The CDR3 DNA reads TGTGCCATCAGTGAGTCTACGAAGCTGAGCACAGATACGCAGTATTTT. This translates into CAISESTKLSTDTQYF.

The rearrangement joins TRBV27 to TRBJ2-3; D is undetermined. The CDR3 is 16 residues long. Germline-derived CDR1 and CDR2 are MNHEY and SMNVEV (reference sequence). V lost 3 bases to trimming and J lost 3 bases, with 16 bases between them. CDR3 region: CASSFTRLGFTDTQYF. DNA for the CDR3: TGTGCCAGCAGTTTCACCCGATTGGGCTTTACAGATACGCAGTATTTT.

The rearrangement joins TRBV19 to TRBJ2-2, with TRBD2 matching 15 bases. The trim removed 5 bases at V and 6 bases at J, leaving 10 bases unmatched. From germline, CDR1 is LNHDA and CDR2 SQIVND (reference sequence). The CDR3 has 18 residues. DNA of the CDR3: TGTGCCAGTAGTGCGACGGGACTAGCGGGAGGATACTCCGGGGAGCTGTTTTTT. It specifies CASSATGLAGGYSGELFF.

The rearrangement links TRBV29-1 to TRBJ1-1; D call uncertain. Per germline, CDR1 SQVTM and CDR2 ANQGSEA. V gave up 1 base and J gave up 5 bases, with 11 bases separating them. The CDR3 length is 13 residues. CDR3 nucleotide sequence: TGCAGCGTTGAAGGGCAGCGGAGGACTGAAGCTTTCTTT. Residues: CSVEGQRRTEAFF. Complete variable domain (other parts from reference TRBV29-1 and TRBJ1-1): SAVISQKPSRDICQRGTSLTIQCQVDSQVTMMFWYRQQPGQSLTLIATANQGSEATYESGFVIDKFPISRPNLTFSTLTVSNMSPEDSSIYLCSVEGQRRTEAFFGQGTRLTVV.

Ten or more counts support this clone. The genes are TRBV30 and TRBJ1-5, with D maybe TRBD1 (6 bases). V was clipped by 0 bases and J by 2 bases, with 14 bases between them. There are 16 residues in the CDR3. The germline gives CDR1 GTSNPN, CDR2 SVGIG (reference sequence). The CDR3 reads CAWSVPRGYGNQPQHF. CDR3 bases: TGTGCCTGGAGTGTTCCCAGGGGTTACGGCAATCAGCCCCAGCATTTT.

The V and J genes are TRBV19 and TRBJ1-2; D is unresolved. Germline CDR1 LNHDA, CDR2 SQIVND (reference sequence). Trimming took 1 base from V and 10 from J, leaving 16 bases between them. The length of the CDR3 is 14 residues. CDR3: CASSIGYPRGDYTF. The CDR3, as DNA: TGTGCCAGTAGTATAGGATATCCAAGAGGAGACTACACCTTC. Based on the CDR3 plus reference TRBV19 and TRBJ1-2, the full variable domain is DGGITQSPKYLFRKEGQNVTLSCEQNLNHDAMYWYRQDPGQGLRLIYYSQIVNDFQKGDIAEGYSVSREKKESFPLTVTSAQKNPTAFYLCASSIGYPRGDYTFGSGTRLTVV.

The V call is TRBV7-8, the J call TRBJ2-1; possible D gene TRBD1, 6 bases. Trimming pared 2 bases from V and 7 bases from J, leaving 18 bases between. The CDR3 consists of 16 residues. CDR1 and CDR2 (germline): SGHVS, FQNEAQ. CDR3 amino acids: CASSLSRAPRGNEQFF. The CDR3 nucleotides are TGTGCCAGCAGCTTATCCCGGGCCCCGAGGGGGAATGAGCAGTTCTTC.

The CDR3 sequence: CATSASGIGETQYF. For the CDR3, the DNA is TGTGCCACCTCAGCTTCCGGGATCGGAGAGACCCAGTACTTC. This chain links TRBV5-6 with TRBJ2-5, with D tentatively TRBD2 (5 bases). Germline CDR1 reads SGHDT; CDR2 reads YYEEEE. The length of the CDR3 is 14 residues. V lost 9 bases, J lost 4 bases, and 19 bases lay in between. Together with reference TRBV5-6 and TRBJ2-5, the CDR3 gives the full variable domain: DAGVTQSPTHLIKTRGQQVTLRCSPKSGHDTVSWYQQALGQGPQFIFQYYEEEERQRGNFPDRFSGHQFPNYSSELNVNALLLGDSALYLCATSASGIGETQYFGPGTRLLVL.

This clone has only one observation. The gene calls are TRBV9 and TRBJ1-5, with a weak D call TRBD1 (6 bases). Trimming took off 7 bases at V and 0 bases at J, with 11 bases between the two ends. There are 14 residues in the CDR3. From germline, CDR1 is SGDLS and CDR2 YYNGEE. The CDR3 loop reads CASSDSYSNQPQHF. The CDR3 coding sequence is TGTGCCAGCTCGGACAGCTATAGCAATCAGCCCCAGCATTTT. The full variable domain, its missing parts supplied by reference TRBV9 and TRBJ1-5, is DSGVTQTPKHLITATGQRVTLRCSPRSGDLSVYWYQQSLDQGLQFLIQYYNGEERAKGNILERFSAQQFPDLHSELNLSSLELGDSALYFCASSDSYSNQPQHFGDGTRLSIL.

The V gene is TRBV25-1, the J gene TRBJ2-1; a weak D match, TRBD1 (6 bases). Germline V CDR1 and CDR2: MGHDK, SYGVNS. V lost 4 bases, J lost 5 bases, and 12 bases lay in between. This CDR3 has 14 amino acids. Here the CDR3 reads CASSGRGWDNEQFF. CDR3 DNA sequence: TGTGCCAGCAGTGGCAGGGGCTGGGACAATGAGCAGTTCTTC.

The chain combines TRBV27 with TRBJ1-1; 11 nucleotides line up with TRBD1. The CDR3 covers 14 residues. Germline values: CDR1 MNHEY, CDR2 SMNVEV (reference sequence). Trimming removed 0 bases from V and 8 bases from J; junction bases left unmatched: 2. CDR3 sequence reads: CASSLSGTGGEAFF. The CDR3 nucleotides are TGTGCCAGCAGTTTATCCGGGACAGGGGGAGAAGCTTTCTTT.

This clone was observed a single time. The V call is TRBV27, the J call TRBJ2-3, with D unclear. CDR3 length: 14 residues. Germline V lookup: CDR1 MNHEY, CDR2 SMNVEV (reference sequence). V shed 6 bases and J shed 4 bases, with 14 bases lying between them. CDR3 nucleotide sequence: TGTGCCAGCAGGCCAGGTTACGACGCAGATACGCAGTATTTT. It yields the protein CASRPGYDADTQYF.

The chain recombines TRBV4-1 with TRBJ1-2; TRBD1 aligns across 10 bases. J gave up 4 bases and V 5 bases, and 7 bases lay outside the gene matches. The germline V gene encodes CDR1 MGHRA and CDR2 YSYEKL. There are 15 residues in the CDR3. The CDR3 DNA is TGCGCCAGCAGCTACCAGGGACAGGGGACCTATGGCTACACCTTC. Encoded protein: CASSYQGQGTYGYTF.

The V gene is TRBV5-1, the J gene TRBJ1-2, with no clear D. With 0 bases removed from V and 10 bases from J, the gap between germline ends came to 13 bases. The CDR3 covers 13 residues. Germline CDR1 reads SGHRS; CDR2 reads YFSETQ. The CDR3 spells CASSLALEGSYTF. CDR3 DNA sequence: TGCGCCAGCAGCTTGGCGCTTGAGGGTTCCTACACCTTC.

V and J are TRBV28 and TRBJ2-7; D is uncertain. The CDR3 runs to 15 residues. Germline V CDR1 and CDR2: MDHEN, SYDVKM. V lost 3 bases to trimming and J lost 5 bases, with 17 bases between them. The CDR3 is CASSFVGLLFHEQYF. The CDR3 DNA is TGTGCCAGCAGTTTTGTCGGTCTCTTGTTTCACGAGCAGTACTTC.

This chain links TRBV15 with TRBJ1-6; D is perhaps TRBD1 (5 bases). This CDR3 has 15 amino acids. The V end lost 0 bases, the J end lost 11 bases, and 14 bases lay between the germline ends. CDR1 is LNHNV and CDR2 is YYDKDF in the germline V gene (reference sequence). CDR3 coding DNA: TGTGCCACCAGCAGAGATAAGGGGCCGGACGCACCCCTCCACTTT. Amino acids: CATSRDKGPDAPLHF.

The V and J genes are TRBV28 and TRBJ1-5; D call uncertain. The germline V gene encodes CDR1 MDHEN and CDR2 SYDVKM. The CDR3 consists of 14 residues. Trimming cost V 5 bases and J 2 bases, with 10 bases left between them. The CDR3 DNA reads as TGTGCCAGCAGTAAACAGCAGCGCAATCAGCCCCAGCATTTT. Translation gives CASSKQQRNQPQHF.

The CDR3 sequence is CASSRGTGGYEQYF. DNA for the CDR3: TGTGCCAGCAGCCGGGGGACAGGAGGGTACGAGCAGTACTTC. The chain joins TRBV28 to TRBJ2-7; TRBD1 matches 8 bases. Germline V CDR1 and CDR2: MDHEN, SYDVKM. Germline trimming cut 6 bases from V and 4 bases from J; bases unmatched to any gene: 8. CDR3 size: 14 residues.

This chain joins TRBV2 and TRBJ1-4; D gene uncertain. The length of the CDR3 is 15 residues. The ends were cut back, 1 base at V and 0 bases at J, with 6 bases in the middle. CDR1 is SNHLY, CDR2 FYNNEI, per germline. For the CDR3, the DNA is TGTGCCAGCAGTGAAGACACCTCAACTAATGAAAAACTGTTTTTT. Its protein is CASSEDTSTNEKLFF.

The chain carries TRBV6-6 and TRBJ2-1; 8 bases match TRBD1. Trimming at V came to 6 bases and at J to 3 bases, leaving 7 bases not matched to a gene. Germline values: CDR1 MNHNY, CDR2 SVGAGI (reference sequence). There are 15 residues in the CDR3. The CDR3 DNA sequence: TGTGCCAGCAGCACAGGGACAGGTAACTACAATGAGCAGTTCTTC. Its protein product is CASSTGTGNYNEQFF.

V usage is TRBV6-4 and J usage is TRBJ2-2; 9 bases align to TRBD2. J was trimmed by 8 bases and V by 3 bases; bases with no gene match: 10. The CDR3 contains 16 residues. Germline V gene data show CDR1 as MRHNA and CDR2 as SNTAGT. The CDR3 nucleotides are TGTGCCAGCAGTGAGTGGCTAGCGGGATCCGAGGGGGAGCTGTTTTTT. Translated: CASSEWLAGSEGELFF.

The CDR3 is CASSLGQGGTEAFF. In nucleotides, the CDR3 is TGTGCCAGCAGCCTGGGACAGGGAGGGACTGAAGCTTTCTTT. V usage is TRBV11-2 and J usage is TRBJ1-1; TRBD1 matches 9 bases. Germline V gene sequence: CDR1 SGHAT, CDR2 FQNNGV. The CDR3 is 14 amino acids. J was trimmed by 5 bases and V by 5 bases; bases with no gene match: 6.

The chain has TRBV30 and TRBJ1-1; D remains ambiguous. V lost 2 bases and J lost 6, with 10 bases in between. In germline, CDR1 is GTSNPN, CDR2 SVGIG (reference sequence). The CDR3 extends over 12 amino acids. CDR3 region: CAWSSRGAEAFF. In DNA form, the CDR3 reads TGTGCCTGGAGTTCTCGAGGAGCTGAAGCTTTCTTT.

The V call is TRBV9, the J call TRBJ2-3; the match to TRBD2 covers 9 bases. This CDR3 has 15 residues. V was clipped by 1 base and J by 3 bases; unmatched bases: 3. The germline V gene encodes CDR1 SGDLS and CDR2 YYNGEE. CDR3 in DNA: TGTGCCAGCAGCGTATCGAGCGGGGGGACAGATACGCAGTATTTT. This codes for CASSVSSGGTDTQYF. The variable domain in full, completed from reference TRBV9 and TRBJ2-3, reads DSGVTQTPKHLITATGQRVTLRCSPRSGDLSVYWYQQSLDQGLQFLIQYYNGEERAKGNILERFSAQQFPDLHSELNLSSLELGDSALYFCASSVSSGGTDTQYFGPGTRLTVL.

This rearrangement joins TRBV6-1 to TRBJ2-6, with 9 bases that match TRBD1. The trim removed 4 bases at V and 0 bases at J, leaving 10 bases unmatched. Germline V gene lookup returns CDR1 MNHNS and CDR2 SASEGT. This CDR3 is built from 19 residues. The CDR3 nucleotides read TGTGCCAGCAGTGCCTTCAGAGGGACAGGGATCTCTGGGGCCAACGTCCTGACTTTC. Translation: CASSAFRGTGISGANVLTF.